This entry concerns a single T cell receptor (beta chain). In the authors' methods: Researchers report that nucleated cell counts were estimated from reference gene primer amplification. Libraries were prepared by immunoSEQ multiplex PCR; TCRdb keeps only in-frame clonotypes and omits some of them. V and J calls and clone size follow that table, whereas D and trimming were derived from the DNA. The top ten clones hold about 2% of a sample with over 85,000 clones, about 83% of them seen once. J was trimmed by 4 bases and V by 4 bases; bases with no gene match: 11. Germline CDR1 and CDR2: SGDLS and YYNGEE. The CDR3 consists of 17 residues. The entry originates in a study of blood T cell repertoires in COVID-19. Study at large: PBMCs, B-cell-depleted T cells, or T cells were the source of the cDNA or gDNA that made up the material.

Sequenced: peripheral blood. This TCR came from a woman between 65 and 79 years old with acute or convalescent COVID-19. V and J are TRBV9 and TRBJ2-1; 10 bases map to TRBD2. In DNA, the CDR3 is TGTGCCAGCAGCCCCGCCTCCCTAGCGGGGGCGTACAATGAGCAGTTCTTC. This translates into CASSPASLAGAYNEQFF.